A selection of T cell receptor beta chains follows, all from one sample in a study of blood T cell repertoires in COVID-19. Only in-frame clones appear in the TCRdb table, and some are missing; sequencing was by immunoSEQ multiplex PCR. The sample has approximately 170,000 clones, about 87% seen once. Specimen: peripheral blood. These receptors were collected from a woman at least 80 years old with COVID-19, enrolled during active disease. CDR3s include the opening cysteine and the closing phenylalanine or tryptophan. D genes are given only for firm matches. A row's size may be missing; if present it is once, few, many or a size class.

TRBJ1-5,TRBV6-5,NA,NA,TGTGCCAGCAGTACAGGGTCGGTAGGACAGCCCCAGCATTTT,CASSTGSVGQPQHF
TRBJ2-5,TRBV28,TRBD1,NA,TGTGCCAGCAGTTTAGGTATCGCCAGGGGGCGCGGGGAGACCCAGTACTTC,CASSLGIARGRGETQYF
TRBJ2-7,TRBV15,NA,NA,TGTGCCACCAGCAGATCTCAGGGCCCCTACGAGCAGTACTTC,CATSRSQGPYEQYF
TRBJ1-1,TRBV6-1,NA,NA,TGTGCCAGCAGTGACCTACAGGGTTCGGGCACTGAAGCTTTCTTT,CASSDLQGSGTEAFF
TRBJ2-1,TRBV5-1,NA,NA,TGCGCCAGCAGCTTGTCAGCGATCGCCTACAATGAGCAGTTCTTC,CASSLSAIAYNEQFF
TRBJ1-1,TRBV5-1,NA,NA,TGCGCCAGCAGCGGTTGGGGGCCCGAGGGCACTGAAGCTTTCTTT,CASSGWGPEGTEAFF
TRBJ1-1,TRBV11-2,NA,NA,TGTGCCAGCAGCTTCCTTATCCGAACAGGGCCCACTGAAGCTTTCTTT,CASSFLIRTGPTEAFF
TRBJ1-1,TRBV6-6,NA,NA,TGTGCCAGCAGTTACCACGGACAGAACACTGAAGCTTTCTTT,CASSYHGQNTEAFF
TRBJ1-6,TRBV5-6,NA,NA,TGTGCCAGCAGCTTGGGCAGAGGGAGCGGGTCACCCCTCCACTTT,CASSLGRGSGSPLHF
TRBJ1-2,TRBV19,NA,NA,TGTGCCAGTAGTACGAACTCGATTTATGGCTACACCTTC,CASSTNSIYGYTF
TRBJ1-1,TRBV5-4,TRBD1,few,TGTGCCAGCAGCTACGGGACAGCGAACACTGAAGCTTTCTTT,CASSYGTANTEAFF
TRBJ2-5,TRBV5-6,TRBD1,NA,TGTGCCAGCAGCTTGGCTAGGACAGGGAAGGAGACCCAGTACTTC,CASSLARTGKETQYF
TRBJ1-1,TRBV7-2,NA,NA,TGTGCCAGCAGCTTATTCCCCGGGAACACTGAAGCTTTCTTT,CASSLFPGNTEAFF
TRBJ2-7,TRBV5-1,NA,NA,TGCGCCAGCAGCCCACAGGGTAACTACGAGCAGTACTTC,CASSPQGNYEQYF
TRBJ2-2,TRBV9,TRBD2,NA,TGTGCCAGCAGCGTCGGTACGGGTGCAGGACTAGCGAACACCGGGGAGCTGTTTTTT,CASSVGTGAGLANTGELFF
TRBJ2-1,TRBV21-1,NA,NA,TGTGCCAGCAGCCCTTCGACTAGCGGGATTATAAATGAGCAGTTCTTC,CASSPSTSGIINEQFF
TRBJ2-5,TRBV6-5,NA,once,TGTGCCAGCAGTTACTCGCCCCGGGGGGAGACCCAGTACTTC,CASSYSPRGETQYF
TRBJ1-2,TRBV7-2,NA,NA,TGTGCCAGCACTCCCCGGGAGGCGAGAGGCTACACCTTC,CASTPREARGYTF
TRBJ1-4,TRBV19,NA,NA,TGTGCCACCCAAGACAGGAAGAATAATGAAAAACTGTTTTTT,CATQDRKNNEKLFF
TRBJ2-7,TRBV25-1,NA,NA,TGTGCCAGCAGTGAACAGGCAACCTACGAGCAGTACTTC,CASSEQATYEQYF
TRBJ1-4,TRBV2,NA,once,TGTGCCAGCAGGACAGGTTTTGAAAAACTGTTTTTT,CASRTGFEKLFF
TRBJ2-7,TRBV4-1,TRBD1,few,TGCGCCAGCAGCCAAGATTTGCCGAGGGGGCACAGCTCCTACGAGCAGTACTTC,CASSQDLPRGHSSYEQYF
TRBJ2-7,TRBV30,NA,few,TGTGCCTGGACGCAGGACACCACCTACGAGCAGTACTTC,CAWTQDTTYEQYF
TRBJ2-1,TRBV27,TRBD2,NA,TGTGCCAGCAGTTTGGGGGCTAGCGGGAGTCATCATGAGCAGTTCTTC,CASSLGASGSHHEQFF
TRBJ2-1,TRBV7-8,TRBD2,NA,TGTGCCAGCAGCTTAAGTAGCGGGAGAGGAAACAATGAGCAGTTCTTC,CASSLSSGRGNNEQFF
TRBJ1-1,TRBV5-4,NA,NA,TGTGCCAGCAGCTCGGTCACAGGGAAGGACACTGAAGCTTTCTTT,CASSSVTGKDTEAFF
TRBJ1-6,TRBV19,TRBD1,NA,TGTGCCACGGGGACAGCAAATTCACCCCTCCACTTT,CATGTANSPLHF
TRBJ2-1,TRBV6-2/TRBV6-3,TRBD2,NA,TGTGCCAGCAGTACCCCCAGCGGGAGGTCCTACAATGAGCAGTTCTTC,CASSTPSGRSYNEQFF
TRBJ1-1,TRBV2,TRBD1,NA,TGTGCCAGCAAACGGGACAGCGTCCTTGGCACTGAAGCTTTCTTT,CASKRDSVLGTEAFF